This T cell receptor (beta chain) came from a study of T-cell reconstitution after alpha-beta-depleted transplantation in children. J gave up 4 bases and V 5 bases, and 15 bases lay outside the gene matches. CDR3 length: 18 amino acids. Germline V CDR1 and CDR2: SGHAT, FQNNGV. General study points: T-cell counts and diversity were attributed mostly to newly produced T cells one year after transplant. As was reported, about two months after transplant, alpha-beta T cells came from several hundred expanded graft clones.

A library of TCRbeta sequences, prepared with unique molecular identifiers, was generated. TCRdb reprocessed the PCR reads via MiXCR and lists one record per CDR3 protein. Among hundreds of thousands of distinct CDR3 sequences listed, more than 15% were seen once. A remark on this clonotype: Its antigen is undetermined.

The source was PBMCs, mostly from graft donor cells, collected 360 days after TCRalphabeta/CD19-depleted stem cell transplant. The sequence was obtained from a male patient aged 2-15 years who had a stem cell transplant for acute lymphoblastic leukemia, so the T cells may come from the graft donor. The chain combines TRBV11-2 with TRBJ2-5; TRBD2 agrees at 11 bases. CDR3 bases: TGTGCCAGCAGCCTCCGCTCATCTAGCGGGGGGTGGTCAGAGACCCAGTACTTC. Translated: CASSLRSSSGGWSETQYF.